The present T cell receptor (beta chain) was sequenced within a study of blood T cells in healthy people across ages. V shed 5 bases, J shed 12 bases, and the junction held 12 bases outside the gene matches. Per germline, CDR1 SEHNR and CDR2 FQNEAQ (reference sequence). This CDR3 has 13 residues. Every donor gave ten milliliters of peripheral blood. Each sample gave at least 6 million isolated PBMCs. Comment on this clonotype: Its matching antigen is unknown.

Then a second PCR, running roughly 7 to 11 cycles, was carried out with a sample-barcoded 5' primer and a J-beta primer mix. From the 5' RACE reads, TCRdb called clonotypes with MiXCR, one entry per CDR3 protein. The repertoire holds about 1,400,000 distinct CDR3 sequences, with 42% as singletons. Study observations and caveats: Researchers judged that diversity estimates from one million T cells fell short of true values. There was a strong correlation between TCR beta diversity and naive T cell percentage.

The TCR comes from a woman younger than 35 in good health. Specimen: blood. V gene TRBV7-9 combines with J gene TRBJ1-2, with 7 nucleotides matching TRBD1. In nucleotides, the CDR3 is TGTGCCAGCAGCCTAGTAACAGGGGAAGGCCACACCTTC. Translating it yields CASSLVTGEGHTF.